The source of this T cell receptor (beta chain) is a study of glioma-infiltrating T cells (dated by TCRdb to about 2016). Background on the whole study: The study sequenced TCR alpha- and beta-chain repertoires from glioma tissue, from non-neoplastic brain tissue and from matched peripheral blood mononuclear cells. The paired cohort comprised three low-grade glioma patients, about eight primary glioblastoma patients and three non-glioma patients contributing non-neoplastic brain tissue. To gauge divergence between tissue and blood T-cell populations, every tissue-infiltrating repertoire was compared against the peripheral blood repertoire from the same patient.

This clonotype appeared many times. The antigen it binds to is not known. Base qualities were left out, and no much larger clone turns up one base away. In the germline V gene (reference sequence), CDR1 corresponds to DFQATT and CDR2 to SNEGSKA. Deletion took 6 bases off V and 6 bases off J, with a span of 22 bases between the germline ends. The CDR3 starts with the cysteine, ends with the phenylalanine, and has 15 residues. The sequence is cut down to CDR3 DNA, 45 bases in frame from base 1. Overall study results and their limits: VJ-independent divergence between tissue and blood was lower than expected in non-neoplastic patients but higher than expected in all gliomas, particularly low-grade gliomas. Small numbers underpinned the group comparisons: about eight glioblastoma patients, three low-grade glioma patients and three non-neoplastic patients. Only a very small number of CDR3 sequences turned up in both tissue and blood, a result put down to high CDR3 diversity combined with limited sampling.

TCR alpha and beta CDR3 regions were amplified with the iRepertoire nested amplicon-rescue multiplex PCR (arm-PCR) platform from RNA. One-step reverse transcription and amplification used about 95-450 ng of tissue mRNA or PBMC total RNA as input. Following bead purification, Illumina adapters were added through a secondary multiplex PCR, and the libraries were then gel-purified between 200 and 400 bp. The libraries contained internal 6-nucleotide barcodes that were used for demultiplexing. Libraries were sequenced on an Illumina MiSeq with 2x220 or 2x250 nucleotide paired-end reads. In the authors' own workflow: Paired reads were merged with FLASH 1.2.11 and aligned to the GRCh37 human genome with BWA-MEM before extracting TRA and TRB reads. For V and J assignment, an IMGT-derived reference of cassette sequences and CDR3 motifs that included pseudogenes was used. Three-frame translation of reads was performed, and productive CDR3s were defined as those with a C...FGXG motif and no stop codons. A clonotype was defined as a unique combination of a V-J cassette pair and a CDR3 amino acid sequence. Filtering of reads was based on Hamming distance, with the threshold set by the sequence error rate of each sample in mapped regions. TCRdb itself trimmed the public reads at Q25 with fastp, ran MiXCR and retained productive beta chains. For every CDR3 protein sequence, its rows merge into one entry that carries the most common genes and DNA. The V and J calls were determined by TCRdb, not by the authors. The sample table shows tens of thousands of distinct CDR3 sequences, and about 25% are seen once. More than 6.5% of the sample lies in the top ten.

The chain is encoded by TRBV20-1 joined to TRBJ2-3; the D gene could be TRBD1 or TRBD2, each one agreeing over 6 bases. This clonotype was obtained from a human donor with low-grade glioma or glioblastoma, undergoing nonglioma brain surgery, or in good health (not recorded which). The specimen was glioma tissue, nonneoplastic brain tissue, or PBMCs (not recorded which). The CDR3 in this case is CSAETFGGTQDTQYF. In nucleotide form, the sequence is TGCAGTGCCGAGACGTTTGGGGGGACACAGGATACGCAGTATTTT.